This entry features one T cell receptor beta chain sequence. CDR1 and CDR2 (germline): SEHNR, FQNEAQ (reference sequence). The CDR3 spans 12 residues. V dropped 5 bases and J dropped 4 bases, with 8 bases sitting between them. These data belong to a study of T cell responses to AZD1222 COVID-19 vaccine. This table comes from immunoSEQ multiplex PCR, and its TCRdb copy is limited to in-frame clones, with some not included. This repertoire shows 200,000 or so clones, approximately 93% found once; its top ten account for 1%. The TCR originated in an adult who received the AZD1222 COVID-19 vaccine. Sequenced material: peripheral blood, taken 28 days after the second AZD1222 dose. V usage is TRBV7-9 and J usage is TRBJ2-5; D gene ambiguous. CDR3 loop: CASSPFGETQYF. As DNA, the CDR3 is TGTGCCAGCAGCCCCTTTGGAGAGACCCAGTACTTC.